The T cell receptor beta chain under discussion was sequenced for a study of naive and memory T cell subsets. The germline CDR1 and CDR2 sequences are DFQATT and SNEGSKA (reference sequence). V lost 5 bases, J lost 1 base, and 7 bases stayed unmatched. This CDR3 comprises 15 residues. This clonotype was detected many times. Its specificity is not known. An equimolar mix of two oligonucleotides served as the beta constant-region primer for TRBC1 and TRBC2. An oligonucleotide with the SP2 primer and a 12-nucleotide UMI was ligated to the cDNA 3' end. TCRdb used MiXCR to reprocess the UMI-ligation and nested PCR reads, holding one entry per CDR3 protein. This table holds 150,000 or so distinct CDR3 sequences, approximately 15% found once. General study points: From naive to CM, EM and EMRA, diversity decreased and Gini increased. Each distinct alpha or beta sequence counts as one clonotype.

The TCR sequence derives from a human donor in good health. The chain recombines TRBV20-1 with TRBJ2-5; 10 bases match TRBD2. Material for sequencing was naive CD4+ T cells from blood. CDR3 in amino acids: CSARGLADSQETQYF. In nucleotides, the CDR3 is TGCAGTGCTCGCGGACTAGCGGACAGCCAAGAGACCCAGTACTTC.